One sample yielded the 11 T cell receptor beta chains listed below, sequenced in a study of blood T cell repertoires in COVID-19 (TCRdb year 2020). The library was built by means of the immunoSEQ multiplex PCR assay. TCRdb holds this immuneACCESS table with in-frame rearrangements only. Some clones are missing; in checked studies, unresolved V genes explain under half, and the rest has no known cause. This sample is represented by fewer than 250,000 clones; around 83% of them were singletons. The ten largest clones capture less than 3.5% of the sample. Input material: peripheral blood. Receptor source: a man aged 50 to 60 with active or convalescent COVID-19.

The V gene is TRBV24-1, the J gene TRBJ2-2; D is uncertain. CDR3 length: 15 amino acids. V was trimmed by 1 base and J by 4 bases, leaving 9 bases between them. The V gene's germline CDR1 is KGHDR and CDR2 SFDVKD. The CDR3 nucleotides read TGTGCCACCAGTGATTTCAGGCAGGTCACCGGGGAGCTGTTTTTT. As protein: CATSDFRQVTGELFF.

The CDR3 DNA reads as TGTGCCAGCAGCCCTGGACAGATAAGCAATCAGCCCCAGCATTTT. Translation gives CASSPGQISNQPQHF. The rearrangement joins TRBV7-2 to TRBJ1-5; tentatively, D is TRBD1 (6 bases). Germline loops: CDR1 SGHTA, CDR2 FQGNSA. The CDR3 sequence is 15 residues long. Trimming pared 5 bases from V and 1 base from J, leaving 12 bases between.

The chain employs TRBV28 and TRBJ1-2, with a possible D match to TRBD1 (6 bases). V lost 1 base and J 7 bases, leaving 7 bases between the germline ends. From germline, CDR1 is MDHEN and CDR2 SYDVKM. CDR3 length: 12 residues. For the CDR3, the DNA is TGTGCCAGCAGTTTATTAGGGGGTGGCTACACCTTC. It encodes CASSLLGGGYTF.

The CDR3: CASSEFDEQYF. The CDR3 coding sequence is TGTGCCAGCAGTGAATTCGACGAGCAGTACTTC. V gene TRBV2 combines with J gene TRBJ2-7; D gene ambiguous. V was trimmed by 2 bases and J by 5 bases, leaving 4 bases between them. Germline V CDR1 and CDR2: SNHLY, FYNNEI. This CDR3 has 11 residues.

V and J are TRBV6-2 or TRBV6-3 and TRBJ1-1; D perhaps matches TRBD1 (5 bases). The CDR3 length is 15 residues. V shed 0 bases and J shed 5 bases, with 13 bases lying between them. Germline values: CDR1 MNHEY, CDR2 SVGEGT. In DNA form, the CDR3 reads TGTGCCAGCAGTTACTCGCGGCAGGGAAGTACTGAAGCTTTCTTT. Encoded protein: CASSYSRQGSTEAFF.

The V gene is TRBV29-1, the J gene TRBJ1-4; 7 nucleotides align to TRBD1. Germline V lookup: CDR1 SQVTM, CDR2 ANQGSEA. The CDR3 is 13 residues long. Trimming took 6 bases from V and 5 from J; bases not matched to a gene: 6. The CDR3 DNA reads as TGCAGCGTCTCACGACAGGGAAATGAAAAACTGTTTTTT. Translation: CSVSRQGNEKLFF. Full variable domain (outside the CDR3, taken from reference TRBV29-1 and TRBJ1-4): SAVISQKPSRDICQRGTSLTIQCQVDSQVTMMFWYRQQPGQSLTLIATANQGSEATYESGFVIDKFPISRPNLTFSTLTVSNMSPEDSSIYLCSVSRQGNEKLFFGSGTQLSVL.

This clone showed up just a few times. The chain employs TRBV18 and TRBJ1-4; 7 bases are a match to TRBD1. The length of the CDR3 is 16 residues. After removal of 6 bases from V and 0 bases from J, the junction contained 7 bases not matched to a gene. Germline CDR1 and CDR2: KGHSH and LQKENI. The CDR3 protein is CASSPRQGTTNEKLFF. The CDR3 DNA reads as TGTGCCAGCTCCCCGCGACAGGGAACAACTAATGAAAAACTGTTTTTT.

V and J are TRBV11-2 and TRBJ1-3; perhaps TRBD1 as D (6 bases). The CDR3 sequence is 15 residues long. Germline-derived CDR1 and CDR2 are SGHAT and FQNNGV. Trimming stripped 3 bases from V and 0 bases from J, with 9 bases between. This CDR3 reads CASSFRGTSGNTIYF. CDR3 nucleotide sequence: TGTGCCAGCAGCTTCAGGGGAACCTCTGGAAACACCATATATTTT.

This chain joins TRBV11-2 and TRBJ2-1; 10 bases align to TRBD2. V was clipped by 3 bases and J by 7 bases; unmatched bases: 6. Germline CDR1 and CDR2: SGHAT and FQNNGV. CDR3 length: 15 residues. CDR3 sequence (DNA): TGTGCCAGCAGCTTTTTAGCGGGGGGCTTTAATGAGCAGTTCTTC. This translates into CASSFLAGGFNEQFF.

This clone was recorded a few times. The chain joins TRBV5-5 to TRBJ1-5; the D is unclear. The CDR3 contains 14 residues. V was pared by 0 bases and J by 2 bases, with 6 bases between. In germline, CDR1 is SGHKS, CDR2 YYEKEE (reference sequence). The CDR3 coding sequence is TGTGCCAGCAGCTTGGACTTCCGCAATCAGCCCCAGCATTTT. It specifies CASSLDFRNQPQHF.

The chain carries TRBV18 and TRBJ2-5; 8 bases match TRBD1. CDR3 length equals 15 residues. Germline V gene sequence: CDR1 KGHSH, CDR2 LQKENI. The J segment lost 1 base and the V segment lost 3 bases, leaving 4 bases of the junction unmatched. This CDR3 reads CASSPGTGSQETQYF. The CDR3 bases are TGTGCCAGCTCACCGGGGACAGGATCCCAAGAGACCCAGTACTTC.